The 24 T cell receptor beta chains in this list originate from one sample, sequenced in a study of response to subunit inactivated influenza vaccine. MiXCR, applied by TCRdb to the RT-PCR reads, yields one record per CDR3 protein. The profile shows 400,000 to 650,000 distinct CDR3 sequences, 6.5% to 8% of them singletons. The specimen comprised PBMCs from blood, sampled about 23 months after vaccination. Receptor source: a man in his fifties or sixties who received an inactivated influenza vaccine.

This clonotype appeared a few times. V and J are TRBV9 and TRBJ2-7; the match to TRBD1 covers 9 bases. V was clipped by 0 bases and J by 5 bases; unmatched bases: 3. This CDR3 has 14 residues. Germline CDR1 is SGDLS and CDR2 is YYNGEE. The CDR3 DNA reads TGTGCCAGCAGCGTAGGGGACAGGGCCCACGAGCAGTACTTC. It specifies CASSVGDRAHEQYF.

V gene TRBV20-1 combines with J gene TRBJ2-5, with D possibly TRBD2 on 5 matching bases. V was pared by 7 bases and J by 4 bases, with 13 bases between. This CDR3 comprises 12 residues. Germline V lookup: CDR1 DFQATT, CDR2 SNEGSKA (reference sequence). The chain's CDR3 is CSVMGVGETQYF. CDR3 sequence (DNA): TGCAGTGTCATGGGAGTCGGAGAGACCCAGTACTTC.

V usage is TRBV6-2 or TRBV6-3 and J usage is TRBJ1-4; no reliable D call. The CDR3 has 13 residues. Between the trimmed V and J ends, which lost 5 bases and 5 bases, there was a span of 9 bases. Germline loops: CDR1 MNHEY, CDR2 SVGEGT. CDR3 amino acids: CASSNGRNEKLFF. CDR3 sequence (DNA): TGTGCCAGCAGTAACGGACGGAATGAAAAACTGTTTTTT.

This clonotype was counted at least ten times. This sequence joins TRBV5-5 and TRBJ2-3, with D perhaps TRBD2 (6 bases). This CDR3 is 14 amino acids long. Germline V gene data show CDR1 as SGHKS and CDR2 as YYEKEE (reference sequence). V shed 0 bases and J shed 6 bases, with 11 bases lying between them. The CDR3, as DNA: TGTGCCAGCAGCTTGGGGGCAGGGAGGGATACGCAGTATTTT. As protein: CASSLGAGRDTQYF.

This clonotype was observed a handful of times. The J gene is TRBJ2-3, the V gene TRBV5-1; D assignment may be TRBD1 or TRBD2 (5 bases each). The CDR3 has 14 residues. CDR1 and CDR2 from the germline V gene are SGHRS and YFSETQ. Trimming shortened V by 3 bases and J by 10 bases, and 18 bases separated the two germline ends. As DNA, the CDR3 is TGCGCCAGCAGCTCCTCCCAGGGTAGCGAGGCGCAGTATTTT. It yields the protein CASSSSQGSEAQYF. Supplemented by reference TRBV5-1 and TRBJ2-3, the full variable domain reads KAGVTQTPRYLIKTRGQQVTLSCSPISGHRSVSWYQQTPGQGLQFLFEYFSETQRNKGNFPGRFSGRQFSNSRSEMNVSTLELGDSALYLCASSSSQGSEAQYFGPGTRLTVL.

The chain joins TRBV28 to TRBJ1-2; D uncertain. Germline CDR1 reads MDHEN; CDR2 reads SYDVKM. Trimming took 5 bases from V and 4 from J, leaving 14 bases between them. CDR3 length equals 14 residues. CDR3 residues: CASSPPSIVYGYTF. CDR3 nucleotides: TGTGCCAGCAGTCCCCCATCTATTGTCTATGGCTACACCTTC.

The chain joins TRBV20-1 to TRBJ2-5; TRBD1 aligns across 11 bases. Germline V gives CDR1 DFQATT, CDR2 SNEGSKA (reference sequence). This CDR3 has 14 amino acids. V lost 5 bases, J lost 3 bases, and 5 bases stayed unmatched. The CDR3 DNA reads TGCAGTGCTGAAGGGGACAGGGGGGAAGAGACCCAGTACTTC. Translated, it gives CSAEGDRGEETQYF.

This clonotype has a handful of counts. The rearrangement joins TRBV27 to TRBJ2-7; 10 bases agree with TRBD1. Trimming removed 5 bases from V and 3 bases from J; junction bases left unmatched: 10. The CDR3 sequence is 16 residues long. Germline V lookup: CDR1 MNHEY, CDR2 SMNVEV (reference sequence). CDR3 in amino acids: CASSLSPGTGDYEQYF. For the CDR3, the DNA is TGTGCCAGCAGTCTTTCCCCCGGGACAGGGGACTACGAGCAGTACTTC.

A few counts support this clonotype. The V and J genes are TRBV19 and TRBJ1-5; 12 bases fit TRBD1. The CDR3 has 18 amino acids. Germline CDR1 reads LNHDA; CDR2 reads SQIVND (reference sequence). With 6 bases clipped from V and 1 base from J, the junction kept 10 bases outside the gene matches. The CDR3 here is CASRRDRGRTTSNQPQHF. Written as DNA, the CDR3 is TGTGCCAGTAGGAGGGACAGGGGGCGAACTACAAGCAATCAGCCCCAGCATTTT.

This clonotype was counted ten times or more. V is TRBV25-1 and J is TRBJ2-1; D remains ambiguous. Trimming removed 8 bases from V and 9 bases from J, with 23 bases in between. In germline, CDR1 is MGHDK, CDR2 SYGVNS. CDR3 length equals 15 residues. CDR3 residues: CASPPLETTKGEQFF. CDR3 coding DNA: TGTGCCAGCCCCCCTCTAGAAACGACCAAGGGTGAGCAGTTCTTC.

The sample holds a few counts of this clonotype. The chain links TRBV6-1 to TRBJ2-5, with D perhaps TRBD1 (5 bases). V shed 6 bases and J shed 5 bases, with 16 bases lying between them. CDR3 length: 14 residues. Germline V gene lookup returns CDR1 MNHNS and CDR2 SASEGT. CDR3 coding DNA: TGTGCCAGCAGGTCCCAGGGATCTCATGAGACCCAGTACTTC. This codes for CASRSQGSHETQYF.

The chain joins TRBV28 to TRBJ2-2; D call uncertain. Deletions cut 2 bases from V and 0 bases from J, with 13 bases between. The CDR3 has 17 amino acids. Germline CDR1 is MDHEN and CDR2 is SYDVKM. CDR3 DNA sequence: TGTGCCAGCAGTTTAACGGGCCTACCACCGAACACCGGGGAGCTGTTTTTT. Translating gives CASSLTGLPPNTGELFF.

This clonotype was counted between two and nine times. The V call is TRBV6-1, the J call TRBJ2-5; TRBD2 agrees at 10 bases. The germline CDR1 and CDR2 sequences are MNHNS and SASEGT. The CDR3 length is 14 residues. V trimming: 3 bases; J trimming: 3 bases; junction bases outside the gene matches: 1. The chain's CDR3 is CASSDLAGEETQYF. The CDR3 DNA reads as TGTGCCAGCAGTGACCTAGCGGGAGAAGAGACCCAGTACTTC.

The chain joins TRBV4-3 to TRBJ1-6, with D possibly matching TRBD1 (5 bases). The germline V gene has CDR1 LGHNA and CDR2 YSLEER. The V end was cut by 8 bases, the J end by 9 bases, with 17 bases between. The CDR3 extends over 14 amino acids. CDR3 loop: CASRSDPGGSPLHF. CDR3 nucleotide sequence: TGCGCCAGCCGCTCGGACCCGGGGGGTTCACCCCTCCACTTT.

Concerning this clonotype itself: This may be a read error, as it is one base from a much larger clone. The chain combines TRBV20-1 with TRBJ2-3, with 10 nucleotides matching TRBD2. The V segment lost 6 bases and the J segment 0 bases; nucleotides outside the gene matches: 6. Germline lookup yields CDR1 DFQATT and CDR2 SNEGSKA (reference sequence). CDR3 size: 15 residues. The CDR3 reads CSASRTSGSTDTQYF. Here the CDR3 DNA reads TGCAGTGCCTCTAGGACTAGCGGAAGCACAGATACGCAGTATTTT.

The table lists this clonotype with a few counts. The rearrangement uses TRBV30 and TRBJ2-1; D not certain. Trimming removed 2 bases at V and 9 bases at J, with 8 bases between. The CDR3 has 11 amino acids. Germline assignment: CDR1 GTSNPN and CDR2 SVGIG (reference sequence). CDR3 region: CAWSPRSEQFF. The CDR3 region has the DNA TGTGCCTGGAGTCCGCGGAGTGAGCAGTTCTTC. Full variable domain (outside the CDR3, taken from reference TRBV30 and TRBJ2-1): SQTIHQWPATLVQPVGSPLSLECTVEGTSNPNLYWYRQAAGRGLQLLFYSVGIGQISSEVPQNLSASRPQDRQFILSSKKLLLSDSGFYLCAWSPRSEQFFGPGTRLTVL.

In this sample, this clonotype turned up a few times. This chain uses TRBV7-3 with TRBJ1-1, with 10 nucleotides matching TRBD1. Per the germline V gene, CDR1 is SGHTA and CDR2 is FQGTGA. This CDR3 is 15 amino acids long. CDR3 in DNA: TGTGCGAGGGAGAGGACAGGGGGAACGAACACTGAAGCTTTCTTT. Translating it yields CARERTGGTNTEAFF. The full variable domain, its missing parts supplied by reference TRBV7-3 and TRBJ1-1, is GAGVSQTPSNKVTEKGKYVELRCDPISGHTALYWYRQSLGQGPEFLIYFQGTGAADDSGLPNDRFFAVRPEGSVSTLKIQRTERGDSAVYLCARERTGGTNTEAFFGQGTRLTVV.

This clonotype was seen more than once but under ten times. This chain joins TRBV10-3 and TRBJ2-3, with D uncertain. The CDR3 sequence is 12 residues long. Trimming left V 2 bases short and J 6 bases short, with 6 bases between. CDR1 is ENHRY, CDR2 SYGVKD, per germline. CDR3: CAISEGGDTQYF. CDR3 coding DNA: TGTGCCATCAGTGAGGGTGGGGATACGCAGTATTTT.

This clonotype was detected only a few times. The V gene is TRBV5-1, the J gene TRBJ2-5, with 7 bases fitting TRBD1. The junction had 7 bases not matched to a gene; V was cut back by 4 bases and J by 1 base. Germline-derived CDR1 and CDR2 are SGHRS and YFSETQ. This CDR3 region has 15 residues. In DNA, the CDR3 is TGCGCCAGCAGCGGCAGGGGGTCGGGCCAAGAGACCCAGTACTTC. Residues: CASSGRGSGQETQYF.

This chain uses TRBV4-2 with TRBJ2-3; TRBD2 might be the D (5 bases). There are 19 residues in the CDR3. Trimming cost V 4 bases and J 3 bases, with 26 bases left between them. Germline-derived CDR1 and CDR2 are LGHNA and YNFKEQ. Written as DNA, the CDR3 is TGTGCCAGCAGCCGGACCTTAAGGCGGAAGGACTTTATGACAGATACGCAGTATTTT. Its protein is CASSRTLRRKDFMTDTQYF.

This clonotype is medium-sized within its sample. A junction boundary mismatches the germline segment, possibly from a read error. For the CDR3, the DNA is TGTGCCAGCAGTTTAGCAGATACGCAGTATTTT. It yields the protein CASSLADTQYF. The chain is built from TRBV7-2 and TRBJ2-3; D remains unclear. Germline CDR1 reads SGHTA; CDR2 reads FQGNSA. The CDR3 is made up of 11 amino acids.

The genes are TRBV7-2 and TRBJ1-5, with TRBD1 matching over 8 bases. The ends lost 2 bases at V and 7 bases at J; junction bases unmatched: 7. CDR1 is SGHTA and CDR2 is FQGNSA in the germline V gene. The length of the CDR3 is 15 residues. Written as DNA, the CDR3 is TGTGCCAGCAGCTTACAGGGGGCAACGGGACAGCCCCAGCATTTT. Translated, it gives CASSLQGATGQPQHF. Filled out from reference TRBV7-2 and TRBJ1-5, the complete variable domain reads GAGVSQSPSNKVTEKGKDVELRCDPISGHTALYWYRQSLGQGLEFLIYFQGNSAPDKSGLPSDRFSAERTGGSVSTLTIQRTQQEDSAVYLCASSLQGATGQPQHFGDGTRLSIL.

The V gene is TRBV9, the J gene TRBJ2-2; 8 nucleotides agree with TRBD1. The V and J ends lost 3 bases and 3 bases, in that order; junction bases with no gene match: 4. CDR1 and CDR2 (germline): SGDLS, YYNGEE. The CDR3 consists of 15 residues. In nucleotides, the CDR3 is TGTGCCAGCAGCGCCGGGACAGGTGACACCGGGGAGCTGTTTTTT. The encoded protein is CASSAGTGDTGELFF.

The chain joins TRBV6-1 to TRBJ2-2; 8 positions match TRBD1. Germline V CDR1 and CDR2: MNHNS, SASEGT. The CDR3 is made up of 17 amino acids. Trimming at V came to 6 bases and at J to 6 bases, leaving 15 bases not matched to a gene. CDR3 DNA: TGTGCCAGCAGACTCCAGGGGACAGGCGGAGGAGCCGGGGAGCTGTTTTTT. Encoded protein: CASRLQGTGGGAGELFF.